Reported below is one T cell receptor (beta chain). The antigen is not known. Samples each yielded at least 5 micrograms of total RNA. The use of a sample-barcoded 5' primer and a J-beta primer mix characterized a second PCR of roughly 6 to 11 cycles. TCRdb reprocessed the 5' RACE reads with MiXCR, giving one entry per CDR3 protein. The sample contains some 1.6 million distinct CDR3 sequences, roughly 32% of which appear only once. The entry originates in a study of blood T cells in healthy people across ages. Study findings and constraints: Measured against age, TCR beta diversity per million T cells decreased in a roughly linear manner. Without sorted subsets, naive and antigen-experienced compartments could not be conclusively compared. There was no known CMV status for donors, so expanded clonotype changes were possibly confounded.

This CDR3 region has 14 residues. Germline CDR1 reads DFQATT; CDR2 reads SNEGSKA (reference sequence). Trimming stripped 6 bases from V and 2 bases from J, with 14 bases between. The clonotype comes from a woman aged 25-40 years in good health. The chain joins TRBV20-1 to TRBJ2-1; D call uncertain. The sample was blood. CDR3 amino acids: CSAAHGPTYNEQFF. In nucleotides, the CDR3 is TGCAGTGCCGCGCACGGACCTACCTACAATGAGCAGTTCTTC.